Listed here is a single T cell receptor beta chain. Its target antigen remains unknown. Base qualities are missing; no much larger clone stands one base away. The cohort comprised some 730 healthy bone marrow donors. At the time of sampling, every cohort member was nominally healthy, though immune exposures that went unrecorded were likely present. The donor tested CMV seronegative, placing the donor among the 350 to 400 seronegative members of the cohort. A peripheral blood sample was provided by each donor, and peripheral blood mononuclear cells were used for TCR beta sequencing. The Qiagen DNeasy Blood Extraction Kit was used to extract genomic DNA from the blood cell samples. The germline V gene (reference sequence) supplies CDR1 SEHNR and CDR2 FQNEAQ. The V end loses 5 bases and the J end loses 3 bases, and a stretch of 5 bases separates them. From cysteine to phenylalanine, the CDR3 is 11 amino acids long. Here the CDR3 DNA is all that survives: 33 bases in frame from base 1.

This entry comes from a study of cytomegalovirus exposure and HLA in healthy donors (dated 2017 in TCRdb). For context, the study as a whole: An earlier analysis of some 600 of the donors reported 276 Gb of sequence data and 117 million unique TCR beta sequences obtained from some 200 million T cells. On average, about 200,000 unique TCR beta nucleotide sequences were sequenced per donor among roughly 430 genotyped donors of the cohort, with roughly 18% of those sequences being non-productive. The study combined high-throughput TCR immunosequencing, statistical association of individual TCRs with disease status, and machine learning to predict cytomegalovirus infection status. The study aimed to test whether cataloging public T cell receptors could reveal signatures of past pathogen exposure. The study profiled the T cell repertoires of around 700 subjects by immunosequencing and related them to cytomegalovirus serostatus. In an earlier analysis of around 540 of the donors, high-throughput TCR beta sequencing was used to judge whether each TCR beta V gene segment behaved as functional or pseudogenic. Along with the approximately 700-subject first cohort, a separate validation cohort of over a hundred different subjects was used. Four to six DR-DQ haplotypes were handled as single units for association and clustering, since linkage in the cohort was strong. Typing coverage varied by locus: about 620-630 donors for A, B, C, DRB1 and DQB1; 500 to 550 for DQA1; around 610 for DPA1; under 490 for DPB1. A later genetic analysis used genome-wide SNP genotypes for about 65% of the 666 donors, treating that subset as a discovery cohort. All discovery cohort repertoires had been generated on a single sequencing platform. Approximately 310 gigabases of sequencing data and some 85 million unique TCR sequences were included in an early release covering 500 to 750 HLA-typed donors. In a later analysis, previously published TCR beta repertoires from roughly 710 donors were re-analyzed and high-resolution HLA genotyping was added so that TCR occurrence patterns could be studied. The later analysis used no new phenotypic data to find candidate immune exposures, relying instead on TCR beta sequences and their occurrence across donors. Donor age, sex, ethnicity and CMV serostatus were compiled together with the repertoire data. Of the 350 to 450 genotyped donors, less than 90% were placed in the genetic ancestry cluster associated with self-reported Caucasian donors. HLA typing included class I and class II loci at four-digit resolution. The research as a whole found: Because HLA typing was missing for some donors at each locus, association tests included only the typed subset. Assigning TCR associations to individual alleles was difficult when HLA alleles, especially DR and DQ, strongly co-occurred. Cytomegalovirus status was reported to be diagnosed by the classifier with high specificity and sensitivity in both the original and validation cohorts. The sequencing pipeline was judged likely to have produced a cluster of highly shared sequence variants as a technical artifact. Across donors, most TCR sequences were observed very rarely, whereas some public TCRs were present in many individuals. A total of 150 or so TCR beta chains were listed by the study as associated with cytomegalovirus. A later analysis reported that several top co-occurrence clusters appeared linked to parvovirus B19, influenza, CMV and Epstein-Barr virus. A later analysis found that TCR association rates varied across HLA loci, with DRB1 alleles showing the most associated TCRs and HLA-C alleles the fewest. Most CMV-associated TCR beta chains appeared to be HLA-restricted in a later analysis, and the HLA associations seemed to be driven largely by CMV exposure. In a later genetic analysis, a missense DCLRE1C variant was associated with V-gene and J-gene trimming of TCR beta chains, and the association was replicated in an independent cohort. Some IMGT-functional V segments, including TRBV6-2 and TRBV6-3, could not be distinguished by the 87-base-pair reads and were therefore excluded. Roughly uniform sequencing depth across donors was assumed in presence/absence analyses, although this assumption may not hold. At a false discovery rate of 0.05, a later analysis linked under 20,000 TCR beta sequences to specific HLA alleles. Correlated functional status among segregating V segments might reflect linkage disequilibrium, but an unknown experimental factor could not be ruled out. Because counts were too low, roughly 18 rarely observed V segments, including chromosome 9 orphons, were left out of the earlier analysis of approximately 500 of the donors. In an earlier analysis of about 540 of the donors, most TCR beta V segments were observed in productive rearrangements about 87% or about 30% of the time, broadly matching IMGT annotations. Only TCR beta chains were sequenced in this cohort, and the absence of alpha or paired-chain data limited detectable features. In vitro tests confirmed that a few of the cytomegalovirus-associated TCR beta chains recognize cytomegalovirus antigens. According to a later genetic analysis, donors in an Asian-associated ancestry cluster had fewer N-insertions in productive TCRs than the approximately 700-donor mean. In a later analysis, HLA-associated TCR beta chains showed more clonal expansion and lower generation probabilities than non-associated chains that were equally common. It was suggested by the authors that the approach could potentially be generalized to other disease states and immunological phenotypes. A further reported finding was that TCR beta sequences accurately predicted the HLA-A and HLA-B alleles for most subjects in the first cohort. For the cohort, immune exposure information was limited to CMV serostatus.

The method behind the library was the immunoSEQ multiplex PCR assay. A mixture of 60 forward primers for TCR Vbeta segments and 13 reverse primers for TCR Jbeta segments was used in the multiplex PCR. The CDR3 region of rearranged TCR beta genes was amplified from genomic DNA by a multiplex PCR assay. Amplified TCR beta libraries were sequenced as 87-base-pair reads on the Illumina HiSeq System. Processing in the source paper ran as follows. A later analysis tallied roughly 76 million unique TCR beta chains across the 700 or so repertoires, and about 12 million of those chains were shared by two or more donors. Raw reads were error-corrected and collapsed into unique sequences with a nearest-neighbor algorithm that merged closely related sequences to remove PCR and sequencing errors. Alignment of CDR3 sequences to IMGT reference sequences was used to assign V, D and J gene segments. For a sequence to be retained, a match of at least six nucleotides to both a V gene segment and a J gene segment was required. Rearrangements were called productive when the CDR3 lacked stop codons and stayed in frame with V and J; all others were non-productive. Following IMGT convention, CDR3 was defined as the stretch from the second conserved V-encoded cysteine to the conserved J-encoded phenylalanine. The earlier analysis of about 530 of the donors excluded any sequence lacking an unambiguous match to a single V gene segment. An earlier analysis of about 590 of the donors classified V segments as functional when productive rearrangements were above 56.7% and as segregating when the standard deviation between donors was above 5%. A statistical classification framework was built for diagnosing cytomegalovirus status from the catalog of TCR beta chain sequences. In a later analysis, V and J genes were assigned by comparing TCR nucleotide sequences against IMGT/GENE-DB human TR gene sequences. In a later analysis, CDR3 sequences and most-parsimonious VDJ recombination scenarios were assigned using the TCRdist pipeline. In a later analysis, each TCR beta chain was defined by its CDR3 amino acid sequence together with its V-gene family, and reads lacking a unique V-gene family were excluded. As a way to deal with suspected cross-contamination and a sequencing artifact, a later analysis dropped approximately 590 nucleotide sequences that were highly shared and had low generation probability. In a later analysis, a clonal expansion index for each public chain was calculated from normalized within-repertoire ranks of inferred template counts. In a later analysis, generation probabilities were computed using a VDJ recombination model fitted to out-of-frame rearrangements, and the results were checked against IGoR. Hypergeometric tests were used in a later analysis to score TCR-TCR, TCR-HLA and TCR-CMV co-occurrence, with a repertoire-size bias correction applied to the TCR pairs. False discovery rates were estimated in a later analysis by permuting HLA or CMV assignments 20 times. A later analysis grouped co-occurring TCRs with DBSCAN, adding TCRdist sequence similarity when clustering within HLA-allele-positive subsets. For co-occurrence clustering, repertoires with fewer than 30,000 or more than 120,000 public chains were excluded, along with 5 or 6 repertoires with anomalous nucleotide sharing. Sourced from immuneACCESS, this table was stored by TCRdb with only in-frame sequences that have V and J called. A share of the clones is absent; for the studies checked, an unresolved V gene accounts for under half, and the remainder has no known explanation. D and trimming come from the DNA, and the V and J calls and clone size come from that table. The sample data list tens of thousands of clones, and roughly three quarters of these were observed just once. The ten largest clones represent approximately 3.8% of the sample.

This sequence was found in a woman aged 40 to 50 in good health and CMV-seronegative. The sample comprised PBMCs. This chain joins TRBV7-9 to TRBJ2-7; the D segment cannot be called with confidence. The encoded CDR3 is CASSQDYEQYF. The DNA sequence is given as TGTGCCAGCAGCCAGGACTACGAGCAGTACTTC.